These 20 T cell receptor beta chains were sequenced from one sample in a study of early T cells in non-severe SARS-CoV-2 infection. Each CDR3 protein gets one entry after TCRdb re-called the 5' RACE reads with MiXCR. The sample yields about 27,000 distinct CDR3 sequences, under 5% seen once. The specimen sequenced was whole blood. The receptors here all came from an adult who was a healthcare worker with PCR-confirmed SARS-CoV-2 infection or an uninfected control (not recorded which).

This clonotype was detected ten times or more. The V and J genes are TRBV5-1 and TRBJ2-7; 9 positions agree with TRBD2. The V gene's germline CDR1 is SGHRS and CDR2 YFSETQ. CDR3 length: 15 amino acids. V shed 4 bases, J shed 2 bases, and the junction held 7 bases outside the gene matches. CDR3 in amino acids: CASSDVRGGAYEQYF. The CDR3 DNA reads TGCGCCAGCAGCGATGTACGCGGGGGGGCCTACGAGCAGTACTTC.

This clonotype occurred many times. The chain has TRBV29-1 and TRBJ2-3; D perhaps matches TRBD2 (6 bases). Trimming removed 4 bases at V and 1 base at J, with 9 bases between. CDR3 size: 13 residues. Germline CDR1 SQVTM, CDR2 ANQGSEA. The CDR3 is CSVALARTDTQYF. The CDR3 bases are TGCAGCGTTGCCCTAGCGCGCACAGATACGCAGTATTTT.

V is TRBV3-1 and J is TRBJ1-4; D is unresolved. The germline V gene encodes CDR1 LGHDT and CDR2 YNNKEL (reference sequence). This CDR3 is 16 amino acids long. With 1 base removed from V and 8 bases from J, the gap between germline ends came to 17 bases. This CDR3 is CASSQGSGTRKEKLFF. CDR3 DNA sequence: TGTGCCAGCAGCCAAGGGTCAGGCACCCGAAAGGAAAAACTGTTTTTT.

In its sample, this clonotype was seen many times. This chain joins TRBV20-1 and TRBJ2-1; tentative D call: TRBD2 (6 bases). Germline CDR1 and CDR2: DFQATT and SNEGSKA (reference sequence). CDR3 size: 16 residues. Trimming cost V 0 bases and J 9 bases, with 21 bases left between them. CDR3 loop: CSARDGRLVSRTEQFF. The DNA of the CDR3 is TGCAGTGCTAGAGATGGGAGACTAGTTTCTCGAACTGAGCAGTTCTTC.

This clonotype was counted many times. The V gene is TRBV29-1, the J gene TRBJ1-5; possibly TRBD1 for D (6 bases). Trimming removed 4 bases from V and 3 bases from J, with 7 bases in between. This CDR3 has 12 residues. CDR1 is SQVTM, CDR2 ANQGSEA, per germline. The DNA for the CDR3 is TGCAGCGTTGGGGACACCAATCAGCCCCAGCATTTT. Translated, it gives CSVGDTNQPQHF. The full variable domain, in which reference TRBV29-1 and TRBJ1-5 provide the parts outside the CDR3, is SAVISQKPSRDICQRGTSLTIQCQVDSQVTMMFWYRQQPGQSLTLIATANQGSEATYESGFVIDKFPISRPNLTFSTLTVSNMSPEDSSIYLCSVGDTNQPQHFGDGTRLSIL.

This chain uses TRBV7-9 with TRBJ1-1; tentative D call: TRBD1 (6 bases). Germline CDR1 and CDR2: SEHNR and FQNEAQ (reference sequence). The CDR3 length is 14 residues. V was cut by 3 bases and J by 4 bases, with 12 bases left in between. The CDR3 DNA follows: TGTGCCAGCAGCTTGAGGGAGGGGGGCACTGAAGCTTTCTTT. Translation: CASSLREGGTEAFF.

Many counts were recorded for this clonotype. The rearrangement uses TRBV5-1 and TRBJ2-6; 12 nucleotides align to TRBD1. Trimming cost V 4 bases and J 5 bases; bases outside gene matches: 16. CDR3 size: 20 residues. From germline, CDR1 is SGHRS and CDR2 YFSETQ. The CDR3 loop reads CASSTGTGGIAPPRANVLTF. CDR3 sequence (DNA): TGCGCCAGCAGCACCGGGACAGGGGGCATTGCCCCCCCTAGGGCCAACGTCCTGACTTTC.

This clonotype was detected ten times or more. The CDR3: CASSRPGLSYQETQYF. For the CDR3, the DNA is TGTGCCAGCAGCAGACCGGGACTTAGCTACCAAGAGACCCAGTACTTC. The chain couples TRBV5-6 to TRBJ2-5; D is perhaps TRBD2 (6 bases). V was shortened by 4 bases and J by 0 bases, with 16 bases between the two germline ends. The CDR3 sequence is 16 residues long. Germline values: CDR1 SGHDT, CDR2 YYEEEE.

This clonotype has ten or more counts. The V and J genes are TRBV20-1 and TRBJ2-5; TRBD1 aligns across 9 bases. V dropped 3 bases and J dropped 3; count of bases not matched to a gene: 14. The CDR3 covers 17 residues. Germline loops: CDR1 DFQATT, CDR2 SNEGSKA (reference sequence). For the CDR3, the DNA is TGCAGTGCTAGGCCGGACTACAGGGGGCAGTTAAAAGAGACCCAGTACTTC. Translation: CSARPDYRGQLKETQYF.

There are many counts of this clonotype. The V gene is TRBV11-3, the J gene TRBJ2-3; 11 bases map to TRBD2. This CDR3 has 17 residues. Germline CDR1 is SGHNT and CDR2 is YENEEA. Trimming cost V 4 bases and J 1 base; bases outside gene matches: 7. The CDR3 sequence: CASSSLAGVDRTDTQYF. Here the CDR3 DNA reads TGTGCCAGCAGCTCACTAGCGGGGGTAGATCGCACAGATACGCAGTATTTT.

This clonotype appeared many times. The chain employs TRBV3-1 and TRBJ2-1; 10 bases map to TRBD2. The CDR3 totals 17 residues. Germline V gives CDR1 LGHDT, CDR2 YNNKEL (reference sequence). The junction had 12 bases not matched to a gene; V was cut back by 4 bases and J by 6 bases. The CDR3 sequence: CASSRLQREGRGNEQFF. As DNA, the CDR3 is TGTGCCAGCAGCCGTTTACAGCGGGAGGGCCGCGGCAATGAGCAGTTCTTC.

This clonotype has at least ten counts. V is TRBV5-1 and J is TRBJ2-2; D is possibly TRBD2 (5 bases). Trimming took off 4 bases at V and 5 bases at J, with 9 bases between the two ends. The CDR3 is 13 amino acids. Germline V gene sequence: CDR1 SGHRS, CDR2 YFSETQ. The CDR3 coding sequence is TGCGCCAGCAGCCCAACGGGGACCGGGGAGCTGTTTTTT. This translates into CASSPTGTGELFF.

This clonotype is medium-sized (0.01 to 0.1%) within its sample. The chain carries TRBV3-1 and TRBJ2-2; TRBD2 matches at 8 bases. V was clipped by 2 bases and J by 0 bases; unmatched bases: 20. The CDR3 has 22 residues. Germline CDR1 and CDR2: LGHDT and YNNKEL (reference sequence). The CDR3 bases are TGTGCCAGCAGCCAAAGCGATAAAACGACTAGCGTTGTGCTTTCGAACACCGGGGAGCTGTTTTTT. This translates into CASSQSDKTTSVVLSNTGELFF.

This clonotype was found many times. The chain links TRBV11-2 to TRBJ2-5, with 8 bases aligning to TRBD2. The CDR3 contains 16 residues. The germline V gene encodes CDR1 SGHAT and CDR2 FQNNGV. J gave up 4 bases and V 2 bases, and 9 bases lay outside the gene matches. CDR3 sequence reads: CASSLSTGGKGETQYF. The CDR3 DNA reads TGTGCCAGCAGCTTAAGTACGGGGGGGAAAGGAGAGACCCAGTACTTC. The full variable domain, completed using reference TRBV11-2 and TRBJ2-5, is EAGVAQSPRYKIIEKRQSVAFWCNPISGHATLYWYQQILGQGPKLLIQFQNNGVVDDSQLPKDRFSAERLKGVDSTLKIQPAKLEDSAVYLCASSLSTGGKGETQYFGPGTRLLVL.

This clonotype was recorded a few times. The chain is built from TRBV20-1 and TRBJ2-7; 7 bases are a match to TRBD2. CDR1 is DFQATT and CDR2 is SNEGSKA in the germline V gene (reference sequence). CDR3 size: 13 residues. V gave up 4 bases and J gave up 2 bases; unmatched junction bases: 5. The DNA of the CDR3 is TGCAGTGCTACCTCTAGCGGACCCTACGAGCAGTACTTC. It is translated as CSATSSGPYEQYF.

The V and J genes are TRBV12-3 or TRBV12-4 and TRBJ1-5; no reliable D call. The CDR3 has 15 residues. V was trimmed by 7 bases and J by 1 base, leaving 14 bases between them. The CDR3 nucleotides read TGTGCCAGCACCCCGGCCGGTGGCAGCAATCAGCCCCAGCATTTT. It yields the protein CASTPAGGSNQPQHF.

This clonotype was counted many times. The rearrangement uses TRBV7-2 and TRBJ2-1; 7 bases fit TRBD2. CDR1 and CDR2 from the germline V gene are SGHTA and FQGNSA. The V and J ends lost 0 bases and 4 bases, in that order; junction bases with no gene match: 3. The CDR3 has 15 amino acids. CDR3 sequence: CASSLAGDYYNEQFF. In DNA form, the CDR3 reads TGTGCCAGCAGCTTAGCGGGGGACTATTACAATGAGCAGTTCTTC.

In regard to this clonotype: Given a much more abundant clone one base away, this may be a read error. The V call is TRBV7-3, the J call TRBJ1-2, with a tentative D call TRBD1 (6 bases). This CDR3 comprises 13 residues. Germline values: CDR1 SGHTA, CDR2 FQGTGA. In DNA form, the CDR3 reads TGTGCCAGCAGCCCACAGGGATTCTATGGCCACACCTTC. The encoded protein is CASSPQGFYGHTF.

This clonotype was found many times. The rearrangement uses TRBV21-1 and TRBJ1-1; the DNA was not compared with TRBD1, the D call given in the table. TRBV21-1 is a pseudogene locus. CDR3 length: 13 residues. The CDR3 sequence is CASSKVPGTEAFF. For the CDR3, the DNA is TGTGCCAGCAGCAAAGTACCGGGCACTGAAGCTTTCTTT.

This clonotype was recorded at least ten times. J is TRBJ2-7 and V is TRBV29-1; maybe TRBD2 (5 bases). Per the germline V gene, CDR1 is SQVTM and CDR2 is ANQGSEA. CDR3 length: 9 residues. Trimming took 7 bases from V and 12 from J, leaving 13 bases between them. CDR3 sequence (DNA): TGCAGCGCCAGTCGAGGGCCGTACTTC. It codes for CSASRGPYF.